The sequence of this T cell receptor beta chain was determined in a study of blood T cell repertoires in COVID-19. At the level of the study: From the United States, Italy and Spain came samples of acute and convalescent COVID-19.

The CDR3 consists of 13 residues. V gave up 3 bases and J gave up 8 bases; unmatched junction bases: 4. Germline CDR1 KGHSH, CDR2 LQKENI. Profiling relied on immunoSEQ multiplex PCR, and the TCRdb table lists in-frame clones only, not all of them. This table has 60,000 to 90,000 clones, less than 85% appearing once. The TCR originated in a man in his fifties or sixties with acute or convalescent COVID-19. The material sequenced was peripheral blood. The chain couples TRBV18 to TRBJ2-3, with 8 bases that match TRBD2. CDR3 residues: CASSPTGLGTQYF. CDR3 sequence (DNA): TGTGCCAGCTCACCGACGGGACTAGGTACGCAGTATTTT.